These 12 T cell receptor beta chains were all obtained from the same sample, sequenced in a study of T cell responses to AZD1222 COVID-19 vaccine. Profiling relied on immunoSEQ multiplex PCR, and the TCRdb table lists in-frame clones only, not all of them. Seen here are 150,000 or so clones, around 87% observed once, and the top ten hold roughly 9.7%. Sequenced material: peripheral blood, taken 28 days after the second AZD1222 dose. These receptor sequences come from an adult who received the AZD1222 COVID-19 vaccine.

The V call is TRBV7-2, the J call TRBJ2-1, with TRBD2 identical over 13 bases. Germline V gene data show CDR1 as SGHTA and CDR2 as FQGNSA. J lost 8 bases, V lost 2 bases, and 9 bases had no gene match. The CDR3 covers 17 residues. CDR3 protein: CASSLRHGTSGIYEQFF. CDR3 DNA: TGTGCCAGCAGCTTACGCCACGGGACTAGCGGGATCTATGAGCAGTTCTTC.

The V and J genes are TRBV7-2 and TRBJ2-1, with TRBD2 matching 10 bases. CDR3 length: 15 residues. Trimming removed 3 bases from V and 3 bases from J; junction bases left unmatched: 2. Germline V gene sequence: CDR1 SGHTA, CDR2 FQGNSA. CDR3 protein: CASSFSSGSYNEQFF. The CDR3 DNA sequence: TGTGCCAGCAGCTTTTCTAGCGGGAGCTACAATGAGCAGTTCTTC.

The CDR3 reads CASLRGYGYTF. CDR3 coding DNA: TGTGCCTCCCTCCGGGGCTATGGCTACACCTTC. The chain combines TRBV30 with TRBJ1-2; D not resolved. Trimming pared 7 bases from V and 4 bases from J, leaving 10 bases between. Germline CDR1 GTSNPN, CDR2 SVGIG (reference sequence). The CDR3 is made up of 11 amino acids.

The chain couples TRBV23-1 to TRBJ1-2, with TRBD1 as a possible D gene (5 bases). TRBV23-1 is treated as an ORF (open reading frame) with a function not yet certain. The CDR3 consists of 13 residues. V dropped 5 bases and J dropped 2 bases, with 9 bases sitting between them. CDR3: CASSWGRNYGYTF. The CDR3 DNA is TGCGCCAGCAGTTGGGGGAGAAACTATGGCTACACCTTC.

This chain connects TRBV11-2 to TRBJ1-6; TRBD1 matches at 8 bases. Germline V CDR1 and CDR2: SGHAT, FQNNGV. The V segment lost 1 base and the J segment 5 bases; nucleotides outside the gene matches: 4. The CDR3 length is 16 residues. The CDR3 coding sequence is TGTGCCAGCAGCTTAGGGCCGGACAGGGATAATTCACCCCTCCACTTT. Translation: CASSLGPDRDNSPLHF.

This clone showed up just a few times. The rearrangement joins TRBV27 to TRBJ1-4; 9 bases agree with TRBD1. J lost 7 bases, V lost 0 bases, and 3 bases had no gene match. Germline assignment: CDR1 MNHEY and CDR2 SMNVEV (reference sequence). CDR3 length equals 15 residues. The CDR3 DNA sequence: TGTGCCAGCAGTTTATCCGGGACAGGGTTTGAAAAACTGTTTTTT. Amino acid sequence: CASSLSGTGFEKLFF.

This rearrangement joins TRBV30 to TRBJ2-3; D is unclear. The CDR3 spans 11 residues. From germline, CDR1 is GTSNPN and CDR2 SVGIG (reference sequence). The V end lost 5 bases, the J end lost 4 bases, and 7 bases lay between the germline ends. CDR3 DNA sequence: TGTGCCTGGTGGAGCGCAGATACGCAGTATTTT. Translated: CAWWSADTQYF.

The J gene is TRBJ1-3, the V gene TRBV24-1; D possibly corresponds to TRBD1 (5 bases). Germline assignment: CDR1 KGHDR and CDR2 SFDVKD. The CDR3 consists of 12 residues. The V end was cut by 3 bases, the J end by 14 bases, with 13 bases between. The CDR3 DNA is TGTGCCACCAGTGATGGGACCCCGCGGGTATATTTT. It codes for CATSDGTPRVYF.

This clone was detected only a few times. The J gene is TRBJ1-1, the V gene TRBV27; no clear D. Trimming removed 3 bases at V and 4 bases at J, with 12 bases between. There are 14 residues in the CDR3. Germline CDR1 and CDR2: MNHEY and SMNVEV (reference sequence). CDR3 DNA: TGTGCCAGCAGTTTTAGGGCCGCCGGCACTGAAGCTTTCTTT. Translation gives CASSFRAAGTEAFF.

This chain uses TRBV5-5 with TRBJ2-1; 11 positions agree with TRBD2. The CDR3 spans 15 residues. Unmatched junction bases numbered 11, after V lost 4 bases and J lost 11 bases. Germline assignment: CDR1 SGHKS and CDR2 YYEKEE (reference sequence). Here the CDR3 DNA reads TGTGCCAGCAGCATGGGACTAGCGGCATCCAGGCAGCAGTTCTTC. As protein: CASSMGLAASRQQFF. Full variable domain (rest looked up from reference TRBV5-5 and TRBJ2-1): DAGVTQSPTHLIKTRGQQVTLRCSPISGHKSVSWYQQVLGQGPQFIFQYYEKEERGRGNFPDRFSARQFPNYSSELNVNALLLGDSALYLCASSMGLAASRQQFFGPGTRLTVL.

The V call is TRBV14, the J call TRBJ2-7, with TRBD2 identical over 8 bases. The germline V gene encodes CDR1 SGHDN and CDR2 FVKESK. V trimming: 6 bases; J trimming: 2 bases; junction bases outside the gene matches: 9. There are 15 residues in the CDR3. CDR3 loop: CASRPMREVPYEQYF. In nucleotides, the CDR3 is TGTGCCAGCAGACCGATGCGGGAGGTTCCCTACGAGCAGTACTTC.

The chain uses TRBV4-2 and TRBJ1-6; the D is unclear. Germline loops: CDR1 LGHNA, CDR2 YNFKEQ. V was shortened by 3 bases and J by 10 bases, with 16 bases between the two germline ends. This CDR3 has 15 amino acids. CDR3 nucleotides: TGTGCCAGCAGCCATTCCCCAAATTCGGGGTCACCCCTCCACTTT. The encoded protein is CASSHSPNSGSPLHF.